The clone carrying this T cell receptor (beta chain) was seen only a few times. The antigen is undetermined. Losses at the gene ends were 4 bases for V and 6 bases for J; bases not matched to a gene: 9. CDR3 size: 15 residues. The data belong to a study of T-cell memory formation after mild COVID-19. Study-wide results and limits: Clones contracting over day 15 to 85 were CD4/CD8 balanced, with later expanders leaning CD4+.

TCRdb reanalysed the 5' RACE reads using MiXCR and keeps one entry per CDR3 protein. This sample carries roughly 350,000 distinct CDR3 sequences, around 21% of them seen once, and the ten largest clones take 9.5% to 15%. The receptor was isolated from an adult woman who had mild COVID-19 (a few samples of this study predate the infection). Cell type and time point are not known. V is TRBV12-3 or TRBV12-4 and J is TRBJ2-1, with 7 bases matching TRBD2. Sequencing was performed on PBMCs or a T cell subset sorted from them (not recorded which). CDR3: CASSSPRTSRNEQFF. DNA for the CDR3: TGTGCCAGCAGTTCCCCCCGGACTAGTCGCAATGAGCAGTTCTTC.